A selection of T cell receptor beta chains follows, all from one sample in a study of T cells in severe cutaneous drug reactions. No DNA is given; TCRdb re-called the multiplex PCR reads and lists each CDR3 protein once. This sample contains over 2,000 distinct CDR3 sequences. The material sequenced was PBMCs. These receptors were collected from a human donor with Stevens-Johnson syndrome, a severe cutaneous drug reaction. Both conserved end residues are part of each CDR3. Not all rows give a size; the values are once, few, many and, for expanded clones, a class.

TRBJ1-2	medium-sized	TRBV2	CASTGATYGYTF
TRBJ2-5	medium-sized	TRBV2	CASSEWAHNPEETQYF
TRBJ1-1	medium-sized	TRBV10-3	CAIRGTENTEAFF
TRBJ2-1	hyperexpanded	TRBV4-1	CASSQVMRGGTNEQFF
TRBJ2-7	large	TRBV6-2/TRBV6-3	CASSSAGVYEQYF
TRBJ2-3	medium-sized	TRBV7-9	CASSLGRLAGVVFTDTQYF
TRBJ1-1	medium-sized	TRBV4-1	CASSQVGSLNTEAFF
TRBJ2-5	.	TRBV18	CASSPVDREETQYF
TRBJ1-5	medium-sized	TRBV3-1	CASSQDPPHYSNQPQHF
TRBJ1-2	medium-sized	TRBV3-1	CASSDSNYGYTF
TRBJ1-6	medium-sized	TRBV7-2	CASSLVSSYNSPLHF
TRBJ2-1	large	TRBV4-3	CASSQGSGRWDEQFF
TRBJ1-1	large	TRBV15	CATSKPGSEAFF
TRBJ2-5	.	TRBV4-1	CASSQYLPGQGKETQYF
TRBJ1-5	medium-sized	TRBV7-8	CASSYGGAGQPQHF
TRBJ2-5	.	TRBV27	CASSATSGRAGETQYF
TRBJ1-1	.	TRBV20-1	CSARDWGRAEGLTEAFF
TRBJ2-7	medium-sized	TRBV13	CASSRWGRPEQYF
TRBJ1-1	medium-sized	TRBV11-2	CASKNRGMNTEAFF
TRBJ1-2	.	TRBV27	CASSPSGRVSSGYTF
TRBJ1-5	.	TRBV28	CASSPDSGGSQPQHF
TRBJ1-5	.	TRBV27	CASAFAGGSLNQPQHF
TRBJ2-3	medium-sized	TRBV28	CASAAPDTQYF
TRBJ2-5	medium-sized	TRBV7-6	CASSLGLAGGLWETQYF
TRBJ2-1	.	TRBV20-1	CSAPGRLAVYNEQFF
TRBJ2-7	large	TRBV6-5	CASSYDRGHEQYF
TRBJ1-4	large	TRBV12-3/TRBV12-4	CASSRNEKLFF
TRBJ1-3	.	TRBV18	CASSLDGFSGNTIYF
TRBJ2-5	.	TRBV7-9	CASSIDRALGGETQYF
TRBJ2-7	.	TRBV4-1	CASSHAIRGAEQYF
TRBJ2-7	medium-sized	TRBV11-2	CASSPPGASPSLEQYF
TRBJ2-1	medium-sized	TRBV4-2	CASSLSVAGDEQFF
TRBJ1-1	medium-sized	TRBV5-1	CASSLTQTEAFF
TRBJ1-1	.	TRBV20-1	CSARDHRQDRIRYTEAFF
TRBJ2-1	.	TRBV20-1	CSARGGLEEGHNEQFF
TRBJ2-1	.	TRBV13	CAIRPETPYNEQFF
TRBJ2-1	.	TRBV13	CASSFTGIPFANEQFF
TRBJ1-5	medium-sized	TRBV19	CASSMYLGQPQHF
TRBJ2-5	medium-sized	TRBV7-2	CASSSGRETQYF
TRBJ1-2	.	TRBV20-1	CSSTASRDPGGYTF
TRBJ2-7	.	TRBV20-1	CSALGQGLPSYEQCF
TRBJ2-3	medium-sized	TRBV3-1	CASSRKPGLAGAGTDTQYF
TRBJ1-2	.	TRBV25-1	CASSEWGQGGNGYTF
TRBJ1-1	.	TRBV20-1	CSALRGTAYTEAFF
TRBJ1-5	large	TRBV27	CASSLSIQNQPQHF
TRBJ1-5	medium-sized	TRBV4-1	CASSQDTGRQPQHF
TRBJ1-5	medium-sized	TRBV7-2	CASSLARQGHQPQHF
TRBJ2-3	large	TRBV6-2/TRBV6-3	CASSYTRTGKTADTQYF
TRBJ2-7	.	TRBV28	CASSPPTGTAYEQYF
TRBJ2-7	.	TRBV6-6	CASSYSDRGSGYEQYF